These T cell receptor beta chains were read from a single sample in a study of beta chain features in type 1 diabetes. Profiled with immunoSEQ multiplex PCR; TCRdb holds only in-frame clones, not every one. The sample gives approximately 150,000 clones, 7.5% to 9.5% of which show up once; about 2.5% is in the top ten. Sequencing was done on a sample of central memory CD4+ T cells from blood. The receptors were gathered from a woman between 18 and 29 years old in good health. Each CDR3 is given with its conserved first and last residue. A D gene is named only where the DNA matches it firmly. Size is stated for part of the rows, as once, few or many counts, or as a class when the clone is expanded.

size,D,J,V,DNA,CDR3
few,NA,TRBJ2-2,TRBV11-3,TGTGCCAGCAGCTTCGAATCGCGGGTAGAGAACACCGGGGAGCTGTTTTTT,CASSFESRVENTGELFF
NA,NA,TRBJ2-3,TRBV7-2,TGTGCCAGCAGCTGGGGGGTCTTTTGGACTAGCACAGATACGCAGTATTTT,CASSWGVFWTSTDTQYF
NA,TRBD2,TRBJ2-7,TRBV7-9,TGTGCCAGCAGCTCTAGCGGGGGAGTCGAGCAGTACTTC,CASSSSGGVEQYF
NA,TRBD2,TRBJ2-5,TRBV10-3,TGTGCCATCTCCGCTCTAGCGGGGGACCAAGAGACCCAGTACTTC,CAISALAGDQETQYF
NA,TRBD1,TRBJ1-5,TRBV5-6,TGTGCCAGCAGCTGGGGACAGGGTGGCACTAATCAGCCCCAGCATTTT,CASSWGQGGTNQPQHF
NA,TRBD1,TRBJ2-7,TRBV2,TGTGCCAGCAACAGGGGCTACGAGCAGTACTTC,CASNRGYEQYF
NA,NA,TRBJ1-4,TRBV2,TGTGCCAGCAGTGCTCAGGGGTTAGGCGGAAAACTGTTTTTT,CASSAQGLGGKLFF
NA,NA,TRBJ2-1,TRBV4-1,TGCGCCAGCAGCCAAGATGAACTTCGACAAGACAATGAGCAGTTCTTC,CASSQDELRQDNEQFF
NA,NA,TRBJ1-1,TRBV5-1,TGCGCCAGCACCCGGACCGAAGGGGGCACTGAAGCTTTCTTT,CASTRTEGGTEAFF
few,TRBD1,TRBJ2-5,TRBV2,TGTGCCAGCAGCGCTGTTCGGGACAGGGAAGAGACCCAGTACTTC,CASSAVRDREETQYF
few,TRBD1,TRBJ2-7,TRBV6-6,TGTGCCAGCAGTTCCCCGGGACAGGGGGACGAGCAGTACTTC,CASSSPGQGDEQYF
NA,NA,TRBJ2-5,TRBV6-6,TGTGCCAGCAGCACCACCGGGCGGGGACAAGAGACCCAGTACTTC,CASSTTGRGQETQYF
many,NA,TRBJ2-1,TRBV7-9,TGTGCCAGCACCTTCAGGATTTTCGGTGAGCAGTTCTTC,CASTFRIFGEQFF
NA,NA,TRBJ1-2,TRBV5-1,TGCGCCAGCAGCTTGGACAGGGTAAACTATGGCTACACCTTC,CASSLDRVNYGYTF
NA,NA,TRBJ2-5,TRBV6-5,TGTGCCAGCAGTTACGAGGGGGTGGAGACCCAGTACTTC,CASSYEGVETQYF
NA,NA,TRBJ2-1,TRBV20-1,TGCAGTGCTATGGGCCTGAATGAGCAGTTCTTC,CSAMGLNEQFF
few,NA,TRBJ2-3,TRBV19,TGTGCCAGTAGTACTAGATTTATTACAGATACGCAGTATTTT,CASSTRFITDTQYF
few,NA,TRBJ1-2,TRBV21-1,TGTGCCAGCAGCAACCCTCCGGGACAGCAAAACTATGGCTACACCTTC,CASSNPPGQQNYGYTF
few,TRBD2,TRBJ2-3,TRBV29-1,TGCAGCTGCGGGGGATCCTATTTTACAGATACGCAGTATTTT,CSCGGSYFTDTQYF
few,NA,TRBJ2-7,TRBV6-5,TGTGCCAGCAGAACTAACAGGGACTACGAGCAGTACTTC,CASRTNRDYEQYF
NA,NA,TRBJ2-3,TRBV5-1,TGCGCCAGCAGCTTGGCTGGGGCCTCTCAAAGGGATACGCAGTATTTT,CASSLAGASQRDTQYF
few,TRBD2,TRBJ2-1,TRBV5-1,TGCGCCAGCAGCGGGAGTAAGACTAGCGGCCCGGGGGGAGGTGAGCAGTTCTTC,CASSGSKTSGPGGGEQFF
few,TRBD1,TRBJ2-1,TRBV10-3,TGTGCCGCCCGGGACAGGGAATTGGGTAGCAATGAGCAGTTCTTC,CAARDRELGSNEQFF
NA,TRBD1,TRBJ1-2,TRBV6-5,TGTGCCAGCAGTTACGACAGGGACGGTGGCTACACCTTC,CASSYDRDGGYTF
NA,NA,TRBJ2-3,TRBV6-6,TGTGCCAGCAGTTTACAGGGCGCCGGAGATACGCAGTATTTT,CASSLQGAGDTQYF
NA,NA,TRBJ2-1,TRBV18,TGTGCCAGCTCACAATTACAGGAAGGCAATGAGCAGTTCTTC,CASSQLQEGNEQFF
NA,TRBD2,TRBJ2-3,TRBV5-1,TGCGCCAGCAGCTTGGCTAGCGGGGGTACAGATACGCAGTATTTT,CASSLASGGTDTQYF
NA,NA,TRBJ2-5,TRBV29-1,TGCAGCGTTGATAGGGCAGGGGGAGGAGGCCAAGAGACCCAGTACTTC,CSVDRAGGGGQETQYF
NA,NA,TRBJ2-2,TRBV7-9,TGTGCCAGCAGCTTCGGACTAATGAACACCGGGGAGCTGTTTTTT,CASSFGLMNTGELFF
many,TRBD2,TRBJ2-7,TRBV10-3,TGTGCCATCAGTCTCGGCGGGAGGGCCTACGAGCAGTACTTC,CAISLGGRAYEQYF
few,NA,TRBJ2-5,TRBV14,TGTGCCAGCAGCCAAGCCTCCGCGGGGCGCACCGAGACCCAGTACTTC,CASSQASAGRTETQYF
NA,TRBD2,TRBJ2-7,TRBV7-8,TGTGCCAGCAGCTCACTAGCGGGAGGGAACCACGAGCAGTACTTC,CASSSLAGGNHEQYF
NA,TRBD2,TRBJ2-7,TRBV27,TGTGCCAGCAGCCGCCCCCGGGGCGGGAGAGGTGGGGAGCAGTACTTC,CASSRPRGGRGGEQYF
few,NA,TRBJ1-2,TRBV9,TGTGCCAGCAGCGTAGTTGGAGGGGCAGGCTATGGCTACACCTTC,CASSVVGGAGYGYTF
few,TRBD2,TRBJ2-3,TRBV5-4,TGTGCCAGCAGTCGCGGGGGAAAGAGCACAGATACGCAGTATTTT,CASSRGGKSTDTQYF
few,TRBD2,TRBJ2-1,TRBV7-8,TGTGCCAGCAGCTTAGCTAGCGGGAGGTACAATGAGCAGTTCTTC,CASSLASGRYNEQFF
NA,TRBD2,TRBJ2-2,TRBV30,TGTGCCTGGAACTCTGGCGGGGGGCGCTGGACCGGGGAGCTGTTTTTT,CAWNSGGGRWTGELFF